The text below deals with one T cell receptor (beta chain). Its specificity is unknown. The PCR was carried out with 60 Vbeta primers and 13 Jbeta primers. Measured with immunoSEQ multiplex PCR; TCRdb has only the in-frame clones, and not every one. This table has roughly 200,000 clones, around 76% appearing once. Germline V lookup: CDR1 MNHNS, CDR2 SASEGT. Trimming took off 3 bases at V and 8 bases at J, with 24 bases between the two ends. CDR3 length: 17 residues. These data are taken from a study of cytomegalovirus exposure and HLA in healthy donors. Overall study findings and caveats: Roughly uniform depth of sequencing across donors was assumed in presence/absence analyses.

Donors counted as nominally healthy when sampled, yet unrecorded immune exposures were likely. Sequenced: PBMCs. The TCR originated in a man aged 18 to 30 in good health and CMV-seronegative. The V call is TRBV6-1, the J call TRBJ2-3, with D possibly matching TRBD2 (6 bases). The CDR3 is CASSERMGTSIPTTQYF. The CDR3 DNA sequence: TGTGCCAGCAGTGAGCGGATGGGCACTAGCATCCCTACTACGCAGTATTTT.